This passage covers 15 T cell receptor beta chains from one sample sequenced in a study. TCRdb itself ran the RT-PCR reads through MiXCR, one entry per CDR3 protein. The profile shows almost 700,000 distinct CDR3 sequences, over 12% of them singletons. Sequenced input: memory CD4+ T cells from blood. All receptors derive from a female donor in good health, serving as a healthy control.

The chain links TRBV27 to TRBJ1-5; D gene uncertain. The CDR3 has 17 amino acids. Trimming cost V 2 bases and J 2 bases, with 16 bases left between them. CDR1 and CDR2 (germline): MNHEY, SMNVEV (reference sequence). Here the CDR3 DNA reads TGTGCCAGCAGTTTAGGCTCTGCACCCTCGGGCAATCAGCCCCAGCATTTT. Translation gives CASSLGSAPSGNQPQHF.

This clonotype was counted at least ten times. The rearrangement uses TRBV10-3 and TRBJ2-4; no clear D gene. The V gene lost 8 bases and the J gene lost 1 base, with 6 bases spanning the gap. Per germline, CDR1 ENHRY and CDR2 SYGVKD. The CDR3 length is 12 residues. This CDR3 reads CAISPAKNIQYF. Written as DNA, the CDR3 is TGTGCCATCTCTCCGGCCAAAAACATTCAGTACTTC.

This clonotype appeared many times. The rearrangement joins TRBV6-5 to TRBJ2-1; D call uncertain. V was clipped by 4 bases and J by 0 bases, with 13 bases between them. Germline V CDR1 and CDR2: MNHEY, SVGAGI. The CDR3 consists of 16 residues. As DNA, the CDR3 is TGTGCCAGCAGTTTCTCCGAGGTAGCCTCCTACAATGAGCAGTTCTTC. Encoded protein: CASSFSEVASYNEQFF.

This clonotype was counted only a few times. The V and J genes are TRBV7-2 and TRBJ2-1; D may be TRBD2 (6 bases). V was trimmed by 5 bases and J by 5 bases, leaving 19 bases between them. This CDR3 comprises 16 residues. CDR1 and CDR2 from the germline V gene are SGHTA and FQGNSA. CDR3 sequence: CASSREGGVNDNEQFF. In DNA, the CDR3 is TGTGCCAGCAGCCGAGAGGGCGGGGTAAATGACAATGAGCAGTTCTTC.

The chain couples TRBV4-3 to TRBJ2-7; 8 nucleotides agree with TRBD2. From germline, CDR1 is LGHNA and CDR2 YSLEER. With 1 base clipped from V and 0 bases from J, the junction kept 8 bases outside the gene matches. The CDR3 totals 17 residues. DNA for the CDR3: TGCGCCAGCAGCCAAGGTGGCGGGGGGCTAAGCTCCTACGAGCAGTACTTC. The encoded protein is CASSQGGGGLSSYEQYF.

Only a few counts were recorded for this clonotype. In DNA, the CDR3 is TGCGCCAGCAGCAAGTCCGGGACAGGGGCCACCGGGGAGCTGTTTTTT. Residues: CASSKSGTGATGELFF. The chain is built from TRBV5-1 and TRBJ2-2; 10 bases match TRBD1. Per the germline V gene, CDR1 is SGHRS and CDR2 is YFSETQ. CDR3 size: 16 residues. The J segment lost 4 bases and the V segment lost 4 bases, leaving 7 bases of the junction unmatched.

This clonotype was detected a few times. The genes are TRBV29-1 and TRBJ2-7; 9 bases match TRBD1. Germline V gene lookup returns CDR1 SQVTM and CDR2 ANQGSEA. The CDR3 is made up of 16 amino acids. V lost 4 bases to trimming and J lost 1 base; unmatched junction nucleotides: 11. The CDR3 is CSVVRDLTGGSYEQYF. The CDR3 DNA is TGCAGCGTTGTAAGGGATTTGACAGGGGGGTCCTACGAGCAGTACTTC.

V gene TRBV15 combines with J gene TRBJ2-2; TRBD1 matches at 11 bases. With 4 bases clipped from V and 6 bases from J, the junction kept 7 bases outside the gene matches. Germline assignment: CDR1 LNHNV and CDR2 YYDKDF (reference sequence). CDR3 size: 16 residues. The CDR3 is CATSTGDRGFSGELFF. The DNA for the CDR3 is TGTGCCACCAGCACGGGGGACAGGGGGTTCTCCGGGGAGCTGTTTTTT.

The chain combines TRBV18 with TRBJ2-7, with a weak D call TRBD1 (6 bases). V was pared by 0 bases and J by 6 bases, with 15 bases between. CDR1 and CDR2 from the germline V gene are KGHSH and LQKENI. The CDR3 length is 15 residues. The CDR3: CASSPPGTIFSEQYF. CDR3 in DNA: TGTGCCAGCTCACCACCAGGGACAATATTTTCCGAGCAGTACTTC.

This sequence joins TRBV24-1 and TRBJ2-2; TRBD1 or TRBD2 may be the D gene (6 bases each). The CDR3 sequence is 13 residues long. Germline loops: CDR1 KGHDR, CDR2 SFDVKD. The V and J ends lost 8 bases and 7 bases respectively, with 13 bases between them. CDR3 nucleotides: TGTGCCACCAACGCCGGGGGCGACGGGGAGCTGTTTTTT. It specifies CATNAGGDGELFF.

In DNA, the CDR3 is TGTGCCATCAGTGAGTCCTCGACAGACAAATCACCCCTCCACTTT. This sequence encodes CAISESSTDKSPLHF. The chain combines TRBV10-3 with TRBJ1-6, with D possibly being TRBD1 (5 bases). Deletions cut 0 bases from V and 10 bases from J, with 13 bases between. In germline, CDR1 is ENHRY, CDR2 SYGVKD. The CDR3 is 15 residues long.

This clonotype has just a few counts. V usage is TRBV20-1 and J usage is TRBJ2-7; D gene ambiguous. Trimming stripped 3 bases from V and 3 bases from J, with 9 bases between. The CDR3 covers 12 residues. The germline V gene has CDR1 DFQATT and CDR2 SNEGSKA (reference sequence). CDR3 coding DNA: TGCAGTGCTAGTCCTAGTCTCTACGAGCAGTACTTC. Encoded protein: CSASPSLYEQYF.

This clonotype was observed a few times. The chain employs TRBV5-1 and TRBJ2-7, with TRBD1 identical over 7 bases. The length of the CDR3 is 16 residues. Per the germline V gene, CDR1 is SGHRS and CDR2 is YFSETQ. V was pared by 7 bases and J by 4 bases, with 17 bases of the junction left unmatched. The CDR3 here is CASASLPGQLMYEQYF. DNA of the CDR3: TGCGCCAGCGCGTCGTTACCGGGACAGTTGATGTACGAGCAGTACTTC.

This clonotype showed up just a few times. V usage is TRBV6-2 or TRBV6-3 and J usage is TRBJ2-7, with 8 nucleotides matching TRBD1. This CDR3 region has 19 residues. V trimming: 2 bases; J trimming: 3 bases; junction bases outside the gene matches: 18. Germline CDR1 and CDR2: MNHEY and SVGEGT. CDR3: CASSYQAGGHRPTFYEQYF. DNA for the CDR3: TGTGCCAGCAGTTACCAGGCAGGGGGCCATCGACCAACTTTCTACGAGCAGTACTTC.

The chain uses TRBV27 and TRBJ2-1, with 9 bases lining up with TRBD2. Germline V gene lookup returns CDR1 MNHEY and CDR2 SMNVEV (reference sequence). The V segment lost 6 bases and the J segment 6 bases; nucleotides outside the gene matches: 24. The length of the CDR3 is 20 residues. In DNA form, the CDR3 reads TGTGCCAGCAGCCCGAGGACCAGGCTCTCGCTAGCGGGAAATGTCAATGAGCAGTTCTTC. Residues: CASSPRTRLSLAGNVNEQFF.